The next 18 T cell receptor beta chains were all read from a single sample in a study of control samples from healthy donors and cancer patients. TCRdb's table, derived via immunoSEQ multiplex PCR, lists solely in-frame clones and lacks some. The data show roughly 18,000 clones, with about 88% seen just once and about 9% held by the top ten. Input material: PBMCs. The receptors originated from an older woman with head and neck cancer.

The gene calls are TRBV27 and TRBJ2-7, with D possibly matching TRBD1 (6 bases). Trimming removed 4 bases from V and 3 bases from J, with 22 bases in between. CDR3 size: 17 residues. Germline CDR1 and CDR2: MNHEY and SMNVEV (reference sequence). The CDR3 DNA reads TGTGCCAGCAGTTCTATTTGGACAGTTAAGGGTTACTACGAGCAGTACTTC. Its protein is CASSSIWTVKGYYEQYF.

The rearrangement joins TRBV7-2 to TRBJ2-7; D may be TRBD1 or TRBD2 (5 bases each). The V end lost 4 bases, the J end lost 7 bases, and 17 bases lay between the germline ends. The V gene's germline CDR1 is SGHTA and CDR2 FQGNSA. This CDR3 has 14 residues. CDR3 loop: CASSSKWDLGEQYF. In DNA form, the CDR3 reads TGTGCCAGCAGCTCAAAGTGGGACCTCGGAGAGCAGTACTTC.

The chain's CDR3 is CASQERTEAFF. The DNA for the CDR3 is TGTGCCAGCCAGGAAAGGACTGAAGCTTTCTTT. V gene TRBV12-3 or TRBV12-4 combines with J gene TRBJ1-1; D gene unclear. This CDR3 spans 11 amino acids. V lost 8 bases and J 5 bases, leaving 9 bases between the germline ends.

CDR3 DNA: TGTGCCAGTAAGTACCGTGACGGACTCTACGAGCAGTACTTC. Translated: CASKYRDGLYEQYF. J is TRBJ2-7 and V is TRBV19, with D possibly being TRBD2 (5 bases). CDR3 length equals 14 residues. Germline V gene sequence: CDR1 LNHDA, CDR2 SQIVND (reference sequence). The V end lost 7 bases, the J end lost 3 bases, and 16 bases lay between the germline ends.

This chain connects TRBV14 to TRBJ1-1; 9 nucleotides match TRBD1. The V gene's germline CDR1 is SGHDN and CDR2 FVKESK. The V segment lost 3 bases and the J segment 5 bases; nucleotides outside the gene matches: 7. The CDR3 is 15 residues long. As DNA, the CDR3 is TGTGCCAGCAGCCATGGGACAGGGTATTGGACTGAAGCTTTCTTT. Protein sequence: CASSHGTGYWTEAFF. Combining the CDR3 with reference TRBV14 and TRBJ1-1 gives the whole variable domain EAGVTQFPSHSVIEKGQTVTLRCDPISGHDNLYWYRRVMGKEIKFLLHFVKESKQDESGMPNNRFLAERTGGTYSTLKVQPAELEDSGVYFCASSHGTGYWTEAFFGQGTRLTVV.

The chain couples TRBV10-3 to TRBJ2-1; 7 nucleotides align to TRBD2. Per germline, CDR1 ENHRY and CDR2 SYGVKD. The CDR3 is made up of 17 amino acids. After removal of 3 bases from V and 0 bases from J, the junction contained 8 bases not matched to a gene. This CDR3 reads CAISDPLARGSYNEQFF. The DNA of the CDR3 is TGTGCCATCAGTGATCCACTAGCGAGAGGCTCCTACAATGAGCAGTTCTTC.

The chain joins TRBV5-1 to TRBJ2-2; no clear D gene. CDR3 size: 15 residues. The V and J ends lost 4 bases and 7 bases respectively, with 17 bases between them. Looked up from germline, CDR1 is SGHRS and CDR2 is YFSETQ. CDR3 bases: TGCGCCAGCAGCCATCGCTTGGACGTGCACGGGGAGCTGTTTTTT. This gives the protein CASSHRLDVHGELFF.

This clone was detected once. The V call is TRBV10-3, the J call TRBJ1-1, with TRBD1 matching 9 bases. The CDR3 contains 15 residues. Trimming cost V 2 bases and J 3 bases; bases outside gene matches: 4. The germline V gene encodes CDR1 ENHRY and CDR2 SYGVKD. The CDR3 DNA reads TGTGCCATCAGTGAGGGGACAGGGTGGGACACTGAAGCTTTCTTT. Amino acids: CAISEGTGWDTEAFF.

This rearrangement joins TRBV5-1 to TRBJ2-2; 8 nucleotides match TRBD1. Germline loops: CDR1 SGHRS, CDR2 YFSETQ. CDR3 length: 15 residues. Losses at the gene ends were 5 bases for V and 5 bases for J; bases not matched to a gene: 8. This CDR3 is CASRPTGVSTGELFF. DNA of the CDR3: TGCGCCAGCAGGCCGACAGGGGTTTCGACCGGGGAGCTGTTTTTT.

The chain employs TRBV19 and TRBJ2-7; D is unclear. There are 14 residues in the CDR3. V dropped 3 bases and J dropped 5 bases, with 14 bases sitting between them. CDR1 and CDR2 (germline): LNHDA, SQIVND (reference sequence). CDR3 nucleotides: TGTGCCAGTAGTATCGGAACAGTTGATAACGAGCAGTACTTC. Its translation is CASSIGTVDNEQYF.

J is TRBJ2-1 and V is TRBV7-7; TRBD1 or TRBD2 may be the D gene (5 bases each). V dropped 3 bases and J dropped 4 bases, with 13 bases sitting between them. The CDR3 is 15 amino acids. Germline lookup yields CDR1 SSHAT and CDR2 FNYEAQ (reference sequence). The DNA for the CDR3 is TGTGCCAGCAGCTTGGGACCCCCAGGGTACAATGAGCAGTTCTTC. Its protein product is CASSLGPPGYNEQFF.

The chain is built from TRBV7-2 and TRBJ2-7; 7 bases agree with TRBD2. J lost 4 bases, V lost 2 bases, and 5 bases had no gene match. The length of the CDR3 is 14 residues. Germline V lookup: CDR1 SGHTA, CDR2 FQGNSA. The CDR3 DNA reads as TGTGCCAGCAGCTTATTCCACGGGGGGTACGAGCAGTACTTC. Translating gives CASSLFHGGYEQYF.

With regard to this clone: The junction shows a germline mismatch at one end, possibly a read error. This sequence joins TRBV13 and TRBJ1-6; D gene ambiguous. The CDR3 loop spans 16 amino acids. Germline-derived CDR1 and CDR2 are PRHDT and FYEKMQ (reference sequence). The CDR3: CASSLGRGDYTSPLHF. DNA of the CDR3: TGTGCCAGCAGCTTAGGTCGGGGAGATTATACTTCACCCCTCCACTTT.

This rearrangement joins TRBV6-5 to TRBJ2-1, with unresolved D. Trimming removed 8 bases from V and 5 bases from J, with 7 bases in between. The CDR3 runs 11 residues. Germline-derived CDR1 and CDR2 are MNHEY and SVGAGI. The DNA for the CDR3 is TGTGCCAGCGGTATAAACAATGAGCAGTTCTTC. It codes for CASGINNEQFF.

The chain employs TRBV7-3 and TRBJ2-3; weak D call: TRBD2 (6 bases). V shed 3 bases and J shed 2 bases, with 9 bases lying between them. Looked up from germline, CDR1 is SGHTA and CDR2 is FQGTGA. This CDR3 contains 14 residues. CDR3 residues: CASSFRDFTDTQYF. The CDR3 DNA sequence: TGTGCCAGCAGCTTCCGGGACTTCACAGATACGCAGTATTTT. Full variable domain (remainder filled in from reference TRBV7-3 and TRBJ2-3): GAGVSQTPSNKVTEKGKYVELRCDPISGHTALYWYRQSLGQGPEFLIYFQGTGAADDSGLPNDRFFAVRPEGSVSTLKIQRTERGDSAVYLCASSFRDFTDTQYFGPGTRLTVL.

The chain recombines TRBV7-8 with TRBJ2-1; TRBD2 matches 7 bases. Trimming removed 5 bases from V and 6 bases from J; junction bases left unmatched: 10. Germline V gene data show CDR1 as SGHVS and CDR2 as FQNEAQ. The CDR3 spans 15 residues. The CDR3 sequence: CASSLRGGSSNEQFF. The CDR3 nucleotides read TGTGCCAGCAGCCTACGTGGCGGGAGTAGCAATGAGCAGTTCTTC.

The chain recombines TRBV5-1 with TRBJ2-5, with D tentatively TRBD1 (6 bases). The length of the CDR3 is 15 residues. V lost 4 bases, J lost 5 bases, and 18 bases lay in between. CDR1 and CDR2 from the germline V gene are SGHRS and YFSETQ. CDR3 region: CASSLVGTLQETQYF. CDR3 bases: TGCGCCAGCAGCCTCGTAGGGACACTCCAGGAGACCCAGTACTTC.

The genes are TRBV10-3 and TRBJ1-1, with TRBD1 identical over 7 bases. CDR3 size: 14 residues. The germline V gene has CDR1 ENHRY and CDR2 SYGVKD. J was trimmed by 7 bases and V by 4 bases; bases with no gene match: 9. The CDR3 bases are TGTGCCATCAGTGCCTCTACGGGACAGAGTGAAGCTTTCTTT. It specifies CAISASTGQSEAFF.